The 2 T cell receptor beta chains below come from one sample, sequenced in a study of blood T cell repertoires in COVID-19. Repertoires were generated with immunoSEQ multiplex PCR, while TCRdb's copy carries only in-frame clones and drops some. This table has under 350,000 clones, around 90% appearing once. The sequencing input was peripheral blood. These receptor sequences come from a man between 50 and 59 years old with acute or convalescent COVID-19.

J is TRBJ2-7 and V is TRBV30; the match to TRBD2 covers 13 bases. The V and J ends lost 8 bases and 0 bases, in that order; junction bases with no gene match: 1. The germline CDR1 and CDR2 sequences are GTSNPN and SVGIG (reference sequence). This CDR3 region has 13 residues. The CDR3 DNA reads as TGTGCCGGGACTAGCGGGGTCTCCTACGAGCAGTACTTC. Residues: CAGTSGVSYEQYF.

The chain employs TRBV30 and TRBJ1-6; D is ambiguous. The CDR3 runs to 12 residues. The germline V gene has CDR1 GTSNPN and CDR2 SVGIG (reference sequence). V was clipped by 3 bases and J by 11 bases, with 11 bases between them. CDR3 bases: TGTGCCTGGAGAGCGGTCCAACCACCCCTCCACTTT. This codes for CAWRAVQPPLHF.